The rows below give T cell receptor beta chains drawn from one sample of a study of OX40 agonist ivuxolimab in advanced cancers. This table comes from immunoSEQ multiplex PCR, and its TCRdb copy is limited to in-frame clones, with some not included. This table has about 66,000 clones, 85% to 90% appearing once. Specimen: CD4+ or CD8+ T cells sorted from blood, collected in a trial of the OX40 agonist ivuxolimab. These receptors were collected from an adult with an advanced solid tumor such as melanoma, head and neck, liver or kidney cancer. CDR3s include the opening cysteine and the closing phenylalanine or tryptophan. D genes are given only for firm matches. Clone sizes are given selectively: once, few, many, or a class where the clone is expanded.

cdr3_aa cdr3_nt clone_size j_call d_call v_call
CASSSGTEASYNEQFF TGTGCCAGCAGCTCCGGGACAGAGGCTTCGTACAATGAGCAGTTCTTC . TRBJ2-1 TRBD1 TRBV7-9
CSVEGTGRGNYGYTF TGCAGCGTTGAGGGGACAGGGAGGGGTAACTATGGCTACACCTTC . TRBJ1-2 TRBD1 TRBV29-1
CASSSSSYNEQFF TGTGCCAGCAGCTCGAGCTCCTACAATGAGCAGTTCTTC . TRBJ2-1 . TRBV7-3
CASSPRWIQGLSYNEQFF TGTGCCAGCTCACCACGTTGGATTCAGGGCCTATCGTACAATGAGCAGTTCTTC . TRBJ2-1 . TRBV18
CATSRVPTGELFF TGTGCCACCAGCAGAGTCCCCACCGGGGAGCTGTTTTTT few TRBJ2-2 . TRBV15
CASSAAGFETQYF TGTGCCAGCAGTGCCGCGGGCTTCGAGACCCAGTACTTC once TRBJ2-5 . TRBV2
CASSLGSRNEQFF TGTGCCAGCAGCTTGGGTTCACGCAATGAGCAGTTCTTC . TRBJ2-1 . TRBV5-4
CSVEAPEQYF TGCAGCGTTGAAGCACCCGAGCAGTACTTC . TRBJ2-7 . TRBV29-1
CAWSVVADEQYF TGTGCCTGGAGTGTAGTAGCCGACGAGCAGTACTTC . TRBJ2-7 . TRBV30
CASSPKNRGSEMNTGELFF TGTGCCAGCTCACCGAAGAACAGGGGTTCCGAGATGAACACCGGGGAGCTGTTTTTT . TRBJ2-2 TRBD1 TRBV18
CASSHEVGQPQHF TGCGCCAGCAGCCACGAGGTTGGCCAGCCCCAGCATTTT . TRBJ1-5 . TRBV4-1
CASSRLEGLGEQYF TGTGCCAGCAGCCGGCTGGAGGGTCTAGGGGAGCAGTACTTC . TRBJ2-7 . TRBV19
CASGTGLNEQYF TGTGCCAGCGGGACAGGGCTCAACGAGCAGTACTTC . TRBJ2-7 TRBD1 TRBV11-1
CASSASVQFNYGYTF TGTGCCAGCAGCGCCTCAGTACAGTTCAACTATGGCTACACCTTC once TRBJ1-2 . TRBV9
CASRISSAGSYEQYF TGTGCCAGCCGAATCTCTAGCGCAGGTTCCTACGAGCAGTACTTC . TRBJ2-7 . TRBV28
CASSIWGEGTEAFF TGTGCCAGTAGTATCTGGGGTGAGGGCACTGAAGCTTTCTTT . TRBJ1-1 . TRBV19
CASSLSIQGAHEQYF TGTGCCAGCAGCTTAAGTATTCAGGGGGCCCACGAGCAGTACTTC once TRBJ2-7 TRBD1 TRBV7-8
CASSYGLAPYNEQFF TGTGCCAGCAGCTACGGACTAGCACCCTACAATGAGCAGTTCTTC . TRBJ2-1 TRBD2 TRBV6-5
CASSEGAWDTEAFF TGTGCCAGCAGTGAGGGGGCCTGGGACACTGAAGCTTTCTTT . TRBJ1-1 . TRBV6-1
CASSGRTGVSYEQYF TGTGCCAGCAGTGGGAGGACAGGGGTGTCCTACGAGCAGTACTTC . TRBJ2-7 TRBD1 TRBV2
CASSGGGSYGYTF TGTGCCAGCAGTGGGGGGGGGTCCTATGGCTACACCTTC . TRBJ1-2 . TRBV6-5
CASSVGASVTYEQYF TGTGCCAGCAGCGTTGGGGCTAGCGTGACCTACGAGCAGTACTTC . TRBJ2-7 . TRBV9
CASWGASSYEQYF TGTGCCAGCTGGGGGGCCAGCTCCTACGAGCAGTACTTC . TRBJ2-7 . TRBV2
CASSQDGQLYEQYF TGTGCCAGCAGCCAAGACGGACAGCTATACGAGCAGTACTTC . TRBJ2-7 . TRBV14
CASSEEGGLAGAGGRTDTQYF TGTGCCAGCAGTGAAGAAGGAGGACTAGCGGGAGCGGGGGGACGCACAGATACGCAGTATTTT . TRBJ2-3 TRBD2 TRBV2
CAWSVLSYEQYF TGTGCCTGGAGTGTACTCTCCTACGAGCAGTACTTC . TRBJ2-7 . TRBV30
CASSMGQTNTGELFF TGCGCCAGCAGCATGGGACAGACCAACACCGGGGAGCTGTTTTTT . TRBJ2-2 TRBD1 TRBV5-1
CASRGLDHYEQYF TGTGCCAGCAGGGGCCTCGATCACTACGAGCAGTACTTC . TRBJ2-7 . TRBV6-5
CASSEGGGRWNTEAFF TGTGCCAGCAGTGAAGGAGGAGGTCGTTGGAACACTGAAGCTTTCTTT . TRBJ1-1 . TRBV6-1
CASSIDEWVNEAFF TGTGCCAGTAGTATAGATGAATGGGTGAACGAAGCTTTCTTT . TRBJ1-1 . TRBV19
CASSAGLRGYEQYF TGTGCCAGCAGCGCCGGACTCCGGGGCTACGAGCAGTACTTC . TRBJ2-7 . TRBV7-9
CASSQEDKGRNQPQHF TGCGCCAGCAGCCAAGAAGATAAAGGGAGGAATCAGCCCCAGCATTTT once TRBJ1-5 . TRBV4-1
CSVGGLAGARIGEETQYF TGCAGCGTTGGCGGCTTAGCGGGAGCCAGAATTGGTGAAGAGACCCAGTACTTC . TRBJ2-5 TRBD2 TRBV29-1
CASSSRGLAWEQYF TGTGCCAGCAGTTCTCGGGGACTAGCGTGGGAGCAGTACTTC . TRBJ2-7 TRBD2 TRBV27
CASSERGGYEQYF TGTGCCAGCAGCGAGAGGGGGGGCTACGAGCAGTACTTC . TRBJ2-7 . TRBV9
CASSQVVLAGDRLGGELFF TGTGCCAGCTCTCAAGTCGTACTAGCGGGAGATCGTTTGGGCGGGGAGCTGTTTTTT . TRBJ2-2 TRBD2 TRBV5-8
CASSVGQGFQETQYF TGTGCCAGTAGTGTAGGACAGGGGTTCCAAGAGACCCAGTACTTC . TRBJ2-5 TRBD1 TRBV19
CASGQGNTEAFF TGTGCCAGTGGACAGGGGAACACTGAAGCTTTCTTT . TRBJ1-1 TRBD1 TRBV9
CSVMGSGTGDDEQYF TGCAGCGTTATGGGCTCCGGGACAGGGGATGACGAGCAGTACTTC . TRBJ2-7 TRBD1 TRBV29-1
CASSYSWTGQETQYF TGTGCCAGCAGCTATAGTTGGACGGGGCAAGAGACCCAGTACTTC . TRBJ2-5 . TRBV7-6
CASSASGAGGKTF TGCGCCAGCAGCGCCTCGGGAGCAGGAGGTAAAACCTTC . TRBJ1-2 . TRBV5-1
CASSLAYQGAANEKLFF TGCGCCAGCAGCTTGGCTTATCAGGGAGCAGCTAATGAAAAACTGTTTTTT . TRBJ1-4 . TRBV5-1
CASSPYTGGSETQYF TGTGCCAGCAGCCCATACACGGGGGGATCGGAGACCCAGTACTTC . TRBJ2-5 TRBD2 TRBV7-8
CASSTSGSSSYEQYF TGTGCCAGCAGTACATCCGGGAGTTCCTCCTACGAGCAGTACTTC . TRBJ2-7 . TRBV27
CASRPGTSGSSGNEQFF TGTGCCAGCAGACCTGGGACTAGCGGGAGTTCAGGGAATGAGCAGTTCTTC . TRBJ2-1 TRBD2 TRBV27
CASSQDVVADTQYF TGCGCCAGCAGCCAAGATGTGGTTGCAGATACGCAGTATTTT . TRBJ2-3 . TRBV4-1
CASSLGWLAQETQYF TGTGCCAGCAGTCTAGGGTGGTTGGCTCAAGAGACCCAGTACTTC . TRBJ2-5 . TRBV28
CASSSSGGITDTQYF TGTGCCAGCAGCTCTAGCGGGGGGATTACAGATACGCAGTATTTT . TRBJ2-3 TRBD2 TRBV7-3
CASSVEGSYNEQFF TGTGCCAGCAGCGTGGAGGGGTCCTACAATGAGCAGTTCTTC . TRBJ2-1 . TRBV9
CASSLGTGVEKLFF TGTGCCAGCAGCTTGGGAACAGGGGTTGAAAAACTGTTTTTT . TRBJ1-4 TRBD1 TRBV7-9
CASSILAQEQFF TGTGCCAGCAGTATACTAGCGCAGGAGCAGTTCTTC . TRBJ2-1 TRBD2 TRBV6-5
CASSPSGGWGYEQYF TGTGCCAGTAGTCCCTCAGGCGGATGGGGCTACGAGCAGTACTTC . TRBJ2-7 . TRBV19
CATSRHLNTEAFF TGTGCCACCAGCAGACACTTGAACACTGAAGCTTTCTTT . TRBJ1-1 . TRBV15
CATSRESVAGGLNEQFF TGTGCCACCAGCAGAGAGTCGGTAGCGGGGGGGCTCAATGAGCAGTTCTTC . TRBJ2-1 TRBD2 TRBV15